What follows is one T cell receptor beta chain and its context. Its target is not known. The germline CDR1 and CDR2 sequences are ENHRY and SYGVKD. There are 14 residues in the CDR3. After removal of 3 bases from V and 6 bases from J, the junction contained 6 bases not matched to a gene. This sample was taken from a study of CD8+ T cells in alopecia areata. The study's findings and limits: The study found tofacitinib significantly decreased scalp clonality and expanded CD8+ clones among the top 100.

Isolated RNA was reverse transcribed into cDNA used as the sequencing template. TCRdb's table, derived via immunoSEQ multiplex PCR, lists solely in-frame clones and lacks some. The sample includes 190,000 or so clones, 58% of them seen just once. Treatment specified: oral pan-JAK inhibitor, 5-10 mg twice daily. It was from alopecia areata patients that lesional scalp punch biopsies and peripheral blood were collected. This receptor was obtained from a human donor with alopecia areata. Sequencing was performed on CD4+ T cells sorted from blood, taken at week 24, from a patient treated with tofacitinib. The J gene is TRBJ1-1, the V gene TRBV10-3; 8 bases line up with TRBD1. CDR3 amino acids: CAISDPQGVSEAFF. CDR3 nucleotides: TGTGCCATCAGTGATCCACAGGGGGTCTCTGAAGCTTTCTTT.